A selection of T cell receptor beta chains follows, all from one sample in a study of human T cells and chemical hapten exposure. Each CDR3 protein is one row after TCRdb ran MiXCR on the RACE reads. Of about 79,000 distinct CDR3 sequences in the sample, 8.6% were seen once. The specimen was whole blood. These receptors were collected from a male donor in good health. Some clones in this sample may be carry-over from other donors' samples. Both conserved end residues are trimmed from each CDR3. Fields, in order: clone size, V gene, CDR3 protein. Only some rows state a clone size, as once, few, many or a class for expanded clones.

>few|TRBV7-3
ASSSGQPDTQY
>-|TRBV7-9
ASSLTGLANNEQF
>few|TRBV6-5
ASSRLAGGPDTQY
>-|TRBV15
ATSRDAGDEQY
>many|TRBV7-9
ASSSDVRQPQH
>-|TRBV6-5
ASSSREGAYNEQF
>few|TRBV6-1
ASSERLAGVHEQF
>many|TRBV6-5
ASKPRHRFYEQY
>-|TRBV29-1
SAGGMGTEAF
>many|TRBV7-3
ASSSSTDTQY
>few|TRBV2
ASIGTGSIMNTEAF
>many|TRBV20-1
GCIGNPGELF
>-|TRBV5-1
ASRLRQGAGDEQY
>-|TRBV15
ATSRARTDSSYEQY
>many|TRBV28
ASSTQGYSELANYGYT
>-|TRBV12-3/TRBV12-4
ASSPGLAVYEQY
>-|TRBV28
ASSPGPPEGTYEQY
>-|TRBV14
ASSQTGSSYNEQF
>many|TRBV3-1
ASSLGQAPGEQY
>-|TRBV29-1
SVERTVNTEAF
>few|TRBV12-3/TRBV12-4
ASCPRDTHVEGYT
>many|TRBV6-5
ASSFRGGELF
>-|TRBV29-1
SVQGGGELF
>-|TRBV2
ASSEQYTEAF
>few|TRBV14
ASSHRTVYSYNEQF
>-|TRBV12-3/TRBV12-4
ASSRTDRQPQH
>many|TRBV2
ATGTYTEAF
>few|TRBV7-9
ASRKTSGRRDTQY
>many|TRBV5-6
ASSPGQVFNEQY
>-|TRBV7-2
ASSLPTSGRAVEQY
>few|TRBV5-6
ASSPDREGISGANVLT
>few|TRBV20-1
SARRQGSRNEKLF
>few|TRBV5-6
ASSFATGTYEQY
>-|TRBV6-2/TRBV6-3
ASSYPGASTEAF
>few|TRBV7-2
ASSRGQINEKLF
>few|TRBV20-1
SATPGQGMFPEAF
>-|TRBV10-3
AISESGTSGFVY
>-|TRBV4-1
ASSLRTGTPYEQY
>-|TRBV18
ASSPYDTSSGNTIY
>-|TRBV6-1
ASSEAGDTEAF
>many|TRBV10-2
ASSESSGRAPQETQY